This T cell receptor (beta chain) originates from a study of vaccination effects on CD4 cells after COVID-19. Peptide-pool stimulation followed by sequencing identified expanded antigen-specific CD4+ clonotypes in the ViraFEST assay. Isolation of CD4+ T cells took place after about ten days of culture. The infection with SARS-CoV-2 (confirmed by PCR) occurred in this person between March and December 2020. In regard to this clone: Antigen specificity is unknown.

V lost 4 bases to trimming and J lost 6 bases; unmatched junction nucleotides: 15. Germline values: CDR1 MNHEY, CDR2 SVGEGT. The CDR3 consists of 18 residues. Libraries were prepared by immunoSEQ multiplex PCR; TCRdb keeps only in-frame clonotypes and omits some of them. The sample contains around 50,000 clones, roughly three quarters of which appear only once. Sequencing was performed on CD4+ T cells from PBMCs cultured with HIV peptides, taken before COVID-19 vaccination. Subset denoted: HIV-1 Nef peptide pool negative control/reference culture. The receptor's source is a human donor who had a prior SARS-CoV-2 infection. This chain uses TRBV6-2 or TRBV6-3 with TRBJ2-3, with 11 positions matching TRBD2. The CDR3 DNA reads as TGTGCCAGCAGTTTTCGGGCTAGCGGGAGGAACAGGTGGGATACGCAGTATTTT. Translation: CASSFRASGRNRWDTQYF.